This TCR beta chain was captured in a study of cytomegalovirus exposure and HLA in healthy donors. Study-wide context: The use of the same platform for the approximately 130 validation repertoires and the roughly 700 first-cohort repertoires was reported by a later analysis. Overall study results and limits: First-cohort TCR clusters were later found to tend to co-occur in the 130 or so validation repertoires.

This clone was found once. The antigen remains unidentified. The study drew the donors from its roughly 130-subject validation cohort, separate from the approximately 670-subject first cohort. Trimming stripped 1 base from V and 2 bases from J, with 12 bases between. CDR1 SEHNR and CDR2 FQNEAQ come from the germline V gene (reference sequence). This CDR3 contains 15 residues. The table came from immunoSEQ multiplex PCR; TCRdb's copy has only in-frame clones and leaves some out. The sample holds tens of thousands of clones, about 89% seen once. This clonotype was obtained from a woman younger than 30 in good health and CMV-seronegative. The J gene is TRBJ2-7, the V gene TRBV7-9, with a tentative D call TRBD1 (6 bases). Sequencing was performed on PBMCs. The CDR3 DNA is TGTGCCAGCAGCTTAGATGGGGGCGAGACCTACGAGCAGTACTTC. Protein: CASSLDGGETYEQYF.